This T cell receptor (beta chain) is drawn from a study of beta chain features in type 1 diabetes. General observations from the study: In every one of the four CD4+ subsets, TCRB CDR3s were moderately but significantly shorter in Type 1 diabetes patients. Patients' naive, central memory and regulatory TCRB repertoires appeared more alike than those of healthy donors.

This clone was recorded a few times. Its antigen remains unidentified. What was sequenced were expressed TCRB transcripts, since all of the isolated RNA had been reverse transcribed. Method: immunoSEQ multiplex PCR; TCRdb's copy keeps in-frame clones and lacks some. In the table there are some 370,000 clones, about 10% of which are singletons. Between the trimmed V and J ends, which lost 5 bases and 6 bases, there was a span of 14 bases. CDR3 size: 13 residues. Germline V gives CDR1 MNHEY, CDR2 SVGAGI. V usage is TRBV6-5 and J usage is TRBJ2-7; a weak D match, TRBD2 (5 bases). Specimen: central memory CD4+ T cells from blood. The source is a man under 40 with type 1 diabetes. This CDR3 is CASSEPGSSEQYF. The CDR3 nucleotides are TGTGCCAGCAGTGAACCTGGGAGTTCCGAGCAGTACTTC.